This entry features one T cell receptor beta chain sequence. What it binds is not known. This record comes from a study of beta chain features in type 1 diabetes. General study points: Moderate but significant shortening of TCRB CDR3s was recorded in all four CD4+ subsets from Type 1 diabetes patients. Within patients, naive, central memory and Treg TCRB repertoires seemed more similar than within healthy donors.

Reverse transcription of all isolated RNA meant that expressed TCRB transcripts were sequenced. Repertoires were generated with immunoSEQ multiplex PCR, while TCRdb's copy carries only in-frame clones and drops some. The table records 130,000 or so clones, about 10% of them present only once. V was pared by 6 bases and J by 1 base, with 9 bases between. There are 14 residues in the CDR3. From germline, CDR1 is SNHLY and CDR2 FYNNEI. This receptor was obtained from a young man with type 1 diabetes. The chain uses TRBV2 and TRBJ2-2, with D possibly TRBD2 on 5 matching bases. Sequencing was done on a sample of central memory CD4+ T cells from blood. The chain's CDR3 is CASSRTENTGELFF. The DNA for the CDR3 is TGTGCCAGCAGCCGGACTGAGAACACCGGGGAGCTGTTTTTT.